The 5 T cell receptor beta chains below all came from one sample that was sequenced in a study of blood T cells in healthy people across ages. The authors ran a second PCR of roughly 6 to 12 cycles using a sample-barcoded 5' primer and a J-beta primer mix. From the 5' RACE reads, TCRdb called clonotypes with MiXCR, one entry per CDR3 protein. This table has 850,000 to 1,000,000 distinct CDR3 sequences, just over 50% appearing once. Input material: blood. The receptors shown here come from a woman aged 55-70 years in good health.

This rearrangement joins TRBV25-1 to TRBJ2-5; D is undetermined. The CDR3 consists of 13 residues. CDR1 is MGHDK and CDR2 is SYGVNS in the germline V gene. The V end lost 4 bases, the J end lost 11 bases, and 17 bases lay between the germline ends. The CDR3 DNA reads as TGTGCCAGCAGTGCGAGCCGAGGAAGCTGGCAGTACTTC. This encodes CASSASRGSWQYF.

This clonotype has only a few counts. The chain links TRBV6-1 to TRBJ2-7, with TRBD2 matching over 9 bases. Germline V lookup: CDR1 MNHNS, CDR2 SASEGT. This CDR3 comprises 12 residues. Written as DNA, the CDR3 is TGTGCTGTTACCGGGACTAGCTTTGAGCAGTACTTC. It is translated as CAVTGTSFEQYF.

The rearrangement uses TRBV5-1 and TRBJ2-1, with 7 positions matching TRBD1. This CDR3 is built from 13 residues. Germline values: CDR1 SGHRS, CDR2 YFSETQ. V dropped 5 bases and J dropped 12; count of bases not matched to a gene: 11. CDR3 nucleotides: TGCGCCAGCAGTTGGGACAGAGGTAATTGGCAGTTCTTC. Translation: CASSWDRGNWQFF.

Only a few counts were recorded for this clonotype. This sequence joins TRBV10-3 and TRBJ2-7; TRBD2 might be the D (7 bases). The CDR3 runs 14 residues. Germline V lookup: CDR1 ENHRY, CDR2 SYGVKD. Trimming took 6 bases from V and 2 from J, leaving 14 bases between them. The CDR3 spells CAIRSGDKAYEQYF. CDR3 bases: TGTGCCATCAGGAGCGGGGACAAAGCCTACGAGCAGTACTTC.

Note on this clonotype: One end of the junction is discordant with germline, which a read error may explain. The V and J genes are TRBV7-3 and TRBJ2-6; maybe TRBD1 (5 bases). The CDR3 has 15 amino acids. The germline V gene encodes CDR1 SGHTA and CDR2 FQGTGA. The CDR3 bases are TGTGCCAGCAGTATGGGGATCGCTGGGGCCAACGCCCTGACTTTC. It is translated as CASSMGIAGANALTF.